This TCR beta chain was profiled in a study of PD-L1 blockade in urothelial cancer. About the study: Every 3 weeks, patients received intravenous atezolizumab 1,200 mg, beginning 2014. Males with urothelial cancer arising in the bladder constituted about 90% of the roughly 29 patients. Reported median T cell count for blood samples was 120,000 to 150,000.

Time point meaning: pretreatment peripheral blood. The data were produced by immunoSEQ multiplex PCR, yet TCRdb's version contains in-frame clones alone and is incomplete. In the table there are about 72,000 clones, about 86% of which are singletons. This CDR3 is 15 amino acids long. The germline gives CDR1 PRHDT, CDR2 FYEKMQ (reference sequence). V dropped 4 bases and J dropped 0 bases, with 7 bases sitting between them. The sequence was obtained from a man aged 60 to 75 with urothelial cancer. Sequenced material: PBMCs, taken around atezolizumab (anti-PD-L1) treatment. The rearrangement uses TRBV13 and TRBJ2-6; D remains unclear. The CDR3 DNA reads TGTGCCAGCAGCTCCGAGAACTCTGGGGCCAACGTCCTGACTTTC. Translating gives CASSSENSGANVLTF.